The 25 T cell receptor beta chains given below trace back to one sample, sequenced in a study of blood T cell repertoires in COVID-19. The table came from immunoSEQ multiplex PCR; TCRdb's copy has only in-frame clones and leaves some out. The sample lists under 250,000 clones; over 80% were seen once. Sequencing input: peripheral blood. These receptor sequences come from a man aged 35 to 55 with acute or convalescent COVID-19.

This rearrangement joins TRBV10-3 to TRBJ2-2, with TRBD1 as a possible D gene (6 bases). This CDR3 is 12 amino acids long. The germline gives CDR1 ENHRY, CDR2 SYGVKD. V gave up 10 bases and J gave up 6 bases, with 12 bases separating them. For the CDR3, the DNA is TGTGCCACAGGGGAAGCGGCCGGGGAGCTGTTTTTT. Its protein is CATGEAAGELFF.

This chain links TRBV7-6 with TRBJ2-1; TRBD2 agrees at 9 bases. Per germline, CDR1 SGHVS and CDR2 FNYEAQ. Losses at the gene ends were 4 bases for V and 3 bases for J; bases not matched to a gene: 7. The CDR3 has 16 residues. CDR3 bases: TGTGCCAGCAGCTCCCGACTAGCGGAAGACTACAATGAGCAGTTCTTC. Encoded protein: CASSSRLAEDYNEQFF.

V usage is TRBV19 and J usage is TRBJ2-5; 7 nucleotides align to TRBD1. CDR1 and CDR2 from the germline V gene are LNHDA and SQIVND (reference sequence). V dropped 6 bases and J dropped 3; count of bases not matched to a gene: 4. This CDR3 is 13 amino acids long. This CDR3 is CASSLGQEETQYF. CDR3 nucleotide sequence: TGTGCCAGTAGCCTTGGACAGGAAGAGACCCAGTACTTC.

This rearrangement joins TRBV6-1 to TRBJ2-1; 7 bases match TRBD2. V was pared by 2 bases and J by 3 bases, with 4 bases of the junction left unmatched. Germline V lookup: CDR1 MNHNS, CDR2 SASEGT. This CDR3 comprises 15 residues. The CDR3 is CASSERAGDYNEQFF. CDR3 sequence (DNA): TGTGCCAGCAGTGAAAGGGCGGGAGACTACAATGAGCAGTTCTTC.

In the case of this clone: The sample holds other DNA sequences that translate to the same CDR3. The V and J genes are TRBV19 and TRBJ2-2; no firm D call. Trimming removed 5 bases at V and 1 base at J, with 8 bases between. Germline lookup yields CDR1 LNHDA and CDR2 SQIVND (reference sequence). The CDR3 is 14 amino acids. DNA of the CDR3: TGTGCCAGTAGTTGGCCCGTGAACACCGGGGAGCTGTTTTTT. Translating gives CASSWPVNTGELFF.

The chain uses TRBV6-5 and TRBJ2-3, with 7 bases lining up with TRBD2. Germline V gene data show CDR1 as MNHEY and CDR2 as SVGAGI. The CDR3 sequence is 12 residues long. The junction had 4 bases not matched to a gene; V was cut back by 11 bases and J by 2 bases. DNA for the CDR3: TGTGCCGTGGGAGGGCCCACAGATACGCAGTATTTT. It yields the protein CAVGGPTDTQYF.

The chain carries TRBV29-1 and TRBJ2-7, with 9 bases aligning to TRBD2. The trim removed 6 bases at V and 6 bases at J, leaving 12 bases unmatched. CDR3 length equals 14 residues. Germline V CDR1 and CDR2: SQVTM, ANQGSEA. Here the CDR3 reads CSVNPGAGGSEQYF. Written as DNA, the CDR3 is TGCAGCGTCAACCCAGGAGCGGGAGGCTCCGAGCAGTACTTC.

The V call is TRBV29-1, the J call TRBJ2-7; 11 bases are shared with TRBD2. Germline V gene sequence: CDR1 SQVTM, CDR2 ANQGSEA. The CDR3 consists of 16 residues. With 1 base clipped from V and 5 bases from J, the junction kept 10 bases outside the gene matches. The DNA for the CDR3 is TGCAGCGTTGAAGTGGGACTAGCGGATCCTGGCCACGAGCAGTACTTC. Residues: CSVEVGLADPGHEQYF.

This chain links TRBV19 with TRBJ1-5; D is ambiguous. V was pared by 5 bases and J by 5 bases, with 16 bases between. Germline loops: CDR1 LNHDA, CDR2 SQIVND (reference sequence). The CDR3 spans 15 residues. The CDR3 spells CASSGEGLSYQPQHF. The CDR3 DNA sequence: TGTGCCAGTAGTGGGGAAGGACTCTCTTATCAGCCCCAGCATTTT.

On this clone itself: The sample holds other DNA sequences that translate to the same CDR3. V gene TRBV12-3 or TRBV12-4 combines with J gene TRBJ1-5, with D tentatively TRBD1 (5 bases). Trimming cost V 3 bases and J 6 bases, with 9 bases left between them. The CDR3 extends over 13 amino acids. CDR3 nucleotides: TGTGCCAGCAGTTTGACGGGGGGTCAGCCCCAGCATTTT. It yields the protein CASSLTGGQPQHF.

J is TRBJ1-4 and V is TRBV7-9; D is undetermined. V was clipped by 5 bases and J by 3 bases, with 13 bases between them. CDR1 is SEHNR and CDR2 is FQNEAQ in the germline V gene (reference sequence). The CDR3 is made up of 15 amino acids. As DNA, the CDR3 is TGTGCCAGCAGCCCAAGACAAGCTTCTAATGAAAAACTGTTTTTT. Translation gives CASSPRQASNEKLFF.

The chain has TRBV11-2 and TRBJ2-4; TRBD1 might be the D (6 bases). Germline CDR1 is SGHAT and CDR2 is FQNNGV. The CDR3 loop spans 13 amino acids. The V and J ends lost 3 bases and 9 bases respectively, with 12 bases between them. The CDR3 nucleotides read TGTGCCAGCAGCTTTGAGGGGGTGTCCATTCAGTACTTC. The encoded protein is CASSFEGVSIQYF.

This clone was counted between two and nine times. The rearrangement links TRBV2 to TRBJ1-1, with no clear D. The V gene lost 11 bases and the J gene lost 5 bases, with 18 bases spanning the gap. The CDR3 length is 13 residues. Germline lookup yields CDR1 SNHLY and CDR2 FYNNEI. The CDR3 DNA is TGTGCCTCCACGGAGGCTGGAAGGACTGAAGCTTTCTTT. The encoded protein is CASTEAGRTEAFF.

The chain carries TRBV4-1 and TRBJ2-1; D is ambiguous. Germline V CDR1 and CDR2: MGHRA, YSYEKL. Trimming cost V 4 bases and J 0 bases, with 10 bases left between them. This CDR3 comprises 15 residues. Here the CDR3 reads CASSRLASSYNEQFF. The CDR3 nucleotides are TGCGCCAGCAGCCGCCTGGCAAGCTCCTACAATGAGCAGTTCTTC.

The chain joins TRBV11-2 to TRBJ2-7; D gene ambiguous. The ends were cut back, 3 bases at V and 0 bases at J, with 9 bases in the middle. Looked up from germline, CDR1 is SGHAT and CDR2 is FQNNGV. The CDR3 loop spans 14 amino acids. The CDR3 spells CASSLGQFSYEQYF. CDR3 nucleotides: TGTGCCAGCAGCTTGGGCCAGTTCTCCTACGAGCAGTACTTC.

The CDR3 DNA sequence: TGTGCCAGCTCAAGGACAGTGGAAGACAATGAGCAGTTCTTC. It specifies CASSRTVEDNEQFF. The chain has TRBV18 and TRBJ2-1; D is possibly TRBD1 (6 bases). The CDR3 is 14 amino acids. Germline loops: CDR1 KGHSH, CDR2 LQKENI. Trimming took 5 bases from V and 5 from J, leaving 13 bases between them.

The chain uses TRBV14 and TRBJ2-5; TRBD2 aligns across 7 bases. The CDR3 runs 15 residues. The V segment lost 2 bases and the J segment 5 bases; nucleotides outside the gene matches: 8. CDR1 and CDR2 (germline): SGHDN, FVKESK. The CDR3 reads CASSQIGRPGETQYF. CDR3 nucleotide sequence: TGTGCCAGCAGCCAAATCGGGAGGCCGGGGGAGACCCAGTACTTC.

V usage is TRBV4-1 and J usage is TRBJ1-6, with a weak D call TRBD1 (6 bases). Trimming took off 4 bases at V and 10 bases at J, with 14 bases between the two ends. The CDR3 consists of 14 residues. CDR1 and CDR2 (germline): MGHRA, YSYEKL. In DNA form, the CDR3 reads TGCGCCAGCAGCCTCCCCGCGGGGGGCTCACCCCTCCACTTT. This sequence encodes CASSLPAGGSPLHF.

The genes are TRBV19 and TRBJ2-2; D call uncertain. The CDR3 has 16 amino acids. The V and J ends lost 5 bases and 3 bases respectively, with 16 bases between them. Germline CDR1 reads LNHDA; CDR2 reads SQIVND (reference sequence). The CDR3 DNA reads TGTGCCAGTAGTCCCTACGGTCTTCCCTACACCGGGGAGCTGTTTTTT. Its protein is CASSPYGLPYTGELFF.

The rearrangement uses TRBV14 and TRBJ2-5; 11 bases fit TRBD2. Germline CDR1 reads SGHDN; CDR2 reads FVKESK. V lost 4 bases to trimming and J lost 4 bases; unmatched junction nucleotides: 8. The CDR3 covers 16 residues. CDR3 sequence: CASSLRSSGRLETQYF. As DNA, the CDR3 is TGTGCCAGCAGCCTCAGGTCTAGCGGGAGGTTAGAGACCCAGTACTTC.

This chain links TRBV14 with TRBJ2-1; 9 nucleotides line up with TRBD2. CDR3 length: 17 residues. The V gene end was trimmed by 0 bases and the J gene end by 4 bases; junction bases not matched to a gene: 7. CDR1 and CDR2 from the germline V gene are SGHDN and FVKESK. The CDR3 coding sequence is TGTGCCAGCAGCCAAGAACGGGGTAGCGGGAGATACAATGAGCAGTTCTTC. Protein: CASSQERGSGRYNEQFF.

This rearrangement joins TRBV12-3 or TRBV12-4 to TRBJ1-6; D unclear. The CDR3 is made up of 13 amino acids. The V end was cut by 5 bases, the J end by 10 bases, with 12 bases between. The CDR3 here is CASSMIRRSPLHF. CDR3 coding DNA: TGTGCCAGCAGTATGATTCGGAGGTCACCCCTCCACTTT.

In this sample, this clone turned up a few times. The chain employs TRBV5-1 and TRBJ2-5, with 14 bases identical to TRBD2. J was trimmed by 1 base and V by 5 bases; bases with no gene match: 4. This CDR3 comprises 16 residues. Germline V gene lookup returns CDR1 SGHRS and CDR2 YFSETQ. The chain's CDR3 is CASRSGLAGVQETQYF. The CDR3 bases are TGCGCCAGCAGGTCGGGACTAGCGGGAGTCCAAGAGACCCAGTACTTC.

This chain joins TRBV12-3 or TRBV12-4 and TRBJ2-4; tentative D call: TRBD1 (6 bases). V lost 7 bases and J lost 7, with 11 bases in between. The CDR3 is made up of 12 amino acids. The CDR3 reads CASTSDSNIQYF. CDR3 in DNA: TGTGCCAGCACTTCGGACAGTAACATTCAGTACTTC.

The chain recombines TRBV7-7 with TRBJ2-7; D remains ambiguous. Between the trimmed V and J ends, which lost 5 bases and 0 bases, there was a span of 11 bases. The germline V gene has CDR1 SSHAT and CDR2 FNYEAQ (reference sequence). The CDR3 length is 14 residues. The CDR3: CASSLTPSSYEQYF. The CDR3 bases are TGTGCCAGCAGCCTCACCCCCAGCTCCTACGAGCAGTACTTC.